This is a list of T cell receptor beta chains from one sample in a study of T cell repertoires in cytomegalovirus infection. TCRdb recomputed calls from the reads with MiXCR, one row per CDR3 protein. The data show approximately 500,000 distinct CDR3 sequences, about 10% seen once. The specimen was PBMCs. The receptor set was obtained from a human donor in good health (CMV status not recorded). Some clones in this sample may be carry-over from other donors' samples. Each CDR3 is given with its conserved first and last residue. Each record gives: J gene, D gene, V gene, CDR3 protein. The D gene is left open where the match is weak.

>TRBJ2-1|TRBD2|TRBV20-1
CSAAGREGLYNEQFF
>TRBJ2-2|-|TRBV5-4
CASSDNKGPGELFF
>TRBJ1-2|TRBD1|TRBV29-1
CSVADRRYGYTF
>TRBJ1-4|-|TRBV7-2
CASSLRSGPNEKLFF
>TRBJ1-5|-|TRBV19
CASTPGWDGNQPQHF
>TRBJ1-2|-|TRBV7-9
CASSFLGLLGGYTF
>TRBJ1-4|-|TRBV20-1
CSARRGPTNEKLFF
>TRBJ1-3|-|TRBV18
CASSPPAGQSGNTIYF
>TRBJ2-1|TRBD2|TRBV28
CASTSGTTLNEQFF
>TRBJ2-2|-|TRBV5-4
CASSWVPGLITGELFF
>TRBJ2-3|-|TRBV5-1
CASSLQRRSTDTQYF
>TRBJ1-1|-|TRBV12-3/TRBV12-4
CADGGTMNTEAFF
>TRBJ1-2|-|TRBV18
CASSPPSEPYGYTF
>TRBJ2-7|TRBD2|TRBV10-3
CAIKSTSGPYEQYF
>TRBJ1-5|-|TRBV11-2
CASEEGPNQPQHF
>TRBJ1-1|-|TRBV3-1
CASSHVGGDEAFF